The 10 T cell receptor beta chains in this list originate from one sample, sequenced in a study of neoadjuvant nivolumab and ipilimumab in lung cancer. Sequencing used immunoSEQ multiplex PCR; TCRdb keeps in-frame clones, though not all of them. Altogether 44,000 or so clones are present, about 89% being singletons, with the ten largest covering over 3.5%. The specimen comprised blood, sampled before neoadjuvant nivolumab, alone or with ipilimumab. All receptors derive from an adult with non-small cell lung cancer. Some clones in this sample may be carry-over from other donors' samples.

This chain connects TRBV6-5 to TRBJ1-4; D remains unclear. The CDR3 contains 15 residues. V lost 4 bases to trimming and J lost 4 bases, with 13 bases between them. The germline gives CDR1 MNHEY, CDR2 SVGAGI. CDR3 DNA: TGTGCCAGCAGTTCCTCGAGAGGGTTTAATGAAAAACTGTTTTTT. Amino acid sequence: CASSSSRGFNEKLFF.

CDR3 amino acids: CASNGLAGVYEQYF. In DNA, the CDR3 is TGTGCCAGCAATGGACTAGCGGGAGTCTACGAGCAGTACTTC. The V and J genes are TRBV2 and TRBJ2-7; 13 nucleotides agree with TRBD2. Germline CDR1 is SNHLY and CDR2 is FYNNEI. The CDR3 runs to 14 residues. Losses at the gene ends were 7 bases for V and 3 bases for J; bases not matched to a gene: 3.

This rearrangement joins TRBV13 to TRBJ2-1; D is unresolved. Germline-derived CDR1 and CDR2 are PRHDT and FYEKMQ (reference sequence). CDR3 length: 11 amino acids. Trimming shortened V by 8 bases and J by 9 bases, and 11 bases separated the two germline ends. The CDR3 is CASAKGGEQFF. The CDR3 DNA follows: TGTGCCAGCGCTAAGGGCGGTGAGCAGTTCTTC.

The chain is built from TRBV5-1 and TRBJ2-3; D is possibly TRBD1 or TRBD2 (6 bases each). Germline lookup yields CDR1 SGHRS and CDR2 YFSETQ. The CDR3 runs 15 residues. Trimming stripped 1 base from V and 2 bases from J, with 11 bases between. The CDR3: CASSLNTGATDTQYF. The CDR3 bases are TGCGCCAGCAGCTTGAATACGGGGGCCACAGATACGCAGTATTTT.

J is TRBJ1-1 and V is TRBV10-3, with D possibly matching TRBD1 (5 bases). The V gene's germline CDR1 is ENHRY and CDR2 SYGVKD. Trimming pared 3 bases from V and 1 base from J, leaving 12 bases between. The CDR3 covers 15 residues. The CDR3 nucleotides are TGTGCCATCAGTGACCCTTCAGGGCGGAACACTGAAGCTTTCTTT. It translates to CAISDPSGRNTEAFF.

V usage is TRBV7-9 and J usage is TRBJ2-3; 7 bases fit TRBD1. J lost 14 bases, V lost 0 bases, and 8 bases had no gene match. The germline gives CDR1 SEHNR, CDR2 FQNEAQ (reference sequence). This CDR3 has 13 residues. Here the CDR3 reads CASSLAGTDARYF. The CDR3 DNA is TGTGCCAGCAGCTTAGCAGGGACAGATGCTAGGTATTTT.

The chain combines TRBV5-1 with TRBJ2-1; 10 nucleotides line up with TRBD2. Per germline, CDR1 SGHRS and CDR2 YFSETQ. V dropped 4 bases and J dropped 8; count of bases not matched to a gene: 9. The CDR3 runs to 15 residues. The chain's CDR3 is CASSLIAGGEHEQFF. CDR3 nucleotide sequence: TGCGCCAGCAGCCTTATAGCGGGAGGTGAGCATGAGCAGTTCTTC.

This rearrangement joins TRBV5-1 to TRBJ2-2; D remains ambiguous. Germline V gene data show CDR1 as SGHRS and CDR2 as YFSETQ. This CDR3 is 13 amino acids long. V was trimmed by 2 bases and J by 7 bases, leaving 9 bases between them. In DNA form, the CDR3 reads TGCGCCAGCAGCTTCCCGGATAGCGGGGAGCTGTTTTTT. Translated, it gives CASSFPDSGELFF. Full variable domain (missing parts from reference TRBV5-1 and TRBJ2-2): KAGVTQTPRYLIKTRGQQVTLSCSPISGHRSVSWYQQTPGQGLQFLFEYFSETQRNKGNFPGRFSGRQFSNSRSEMNVSTLELGDSALYLCASSFPDSGELFFGEGSRLTVL.

The rearrangement uses TRBV5-5 and TRBJ2-3; the match to TRBD2 covers 10 bases. J was trimmed by 2 bases and V by 6 bases; bases with no gene match: 9. CDR3 size: 16 residues. Germline CDR1 is SGHKS and CDR2 is YYEKEE (reference sequence). The CDR3 nucleotides read TGTGCCAGCATCCCTCCGGGACTAGCGATCACAGATACGCAGTATTTT. Protein sequence: CASIPPGLAITDTQYF.

The V gene is TRBV19, the J gene TRBJ1-2; unclear D gene. CDR3 length: 12 amino acids. CDR1 is LNHDA, CDR2 SQIVND, per germline (reference sequence). V shed 3 bases and J shed 8 bases, with 10 bases lying between them. The CDR3 coding sequence is TGTGCCAGTAGTATCGGTGGTCTAGGCTACACCTTC. Translated, it gives CASSIGGLGYTF.